A selection of T cell receptor beta chains follows, all from one sample in a study of Ad26.COV2.S vaccination and SARS-CoV-2 variants. Using immunoSEQ multiplex PCR, the repertoire was profiled, and TCRdb retains in-frame clones only, with some absent. The sample lists roughly 500,000 clones, around 88% occurring once. The sample in question was peripheral blood, obtained in a trial of Ad26.COV2.S vaccine versus placebo. These receptors were collected from a person aged 18-65 years who received the Ad26.COV2.S COVID-19 vaccine or a placebo. CDR3s include the opening cysteine and the closing phenylalanine or tryptophan. A D gene is named only where the DNA matches it firmly. Clone size is given for some rows only: seen once, a few or many times, or a class if the clone is expanded.

DNA	CDR3	V	J	D	size
TGTGCCAGCACCGTAAGGACCGGTGGGTCTAATTCACCCCTCCACTTT	CASTVRTGGSNSPLHF	TRBV5-4	TRBJ1-6	NA	once
TGTGCCAGCAGTGAAAAGTTCGGGACGGGACTACGCGAGCAGTACTTC	CASSEKFGTGLREQYF	TRBV6-1	TRBJ2-7	TRBD2	few
TGTGCCAGTAGTATAGCGGAGTGGAACACCGGGGAGCTGTTTTTT	CASSIAEWNTGELFF	TRBV19	TRBJ2-2	NA	NA
TGTGCCAGCAGCCAAGGGGGGAATCAGCCCCAGCATTTT	CASSQGGNQPQHF	TRBV3-1/TRBV3-2	TRBJ1-5	NA	NA
TGCAGCGGGCGGACAGGGGGGCCTTCCAATGAGCAGTTCTTC	CSGRTGGPSNEQFF	TRBV29-1	TRBJ2-1	TRBD1	NA
TGCGCCAGCAGCCAGGGGACTAGCGGACGCGGGGAGCTGTTTTTT	CASSQGTSGRGELFF	TRBV5-1	TRBJ2-2	TRBD2	NA
TGTGCCAGCAGCCAAGTTTGGGGAGCCGATACGCAGTATTTT	CASSQVWGADTQYF	TRBV14	TRBJ2-3	NA	NA
TGTGCCAGCAGTTTAGGGACACTACAAGAGACCCAGTACTTC	CASSLGTLQETQYF	TRBV28	TRBJ2-5	NA	NA
TGTGCCAGCAGGGCGTTCAGGCCGGGGGCGGTATACGAGCAGTACTTC	CASRAFRPGAVYEQYF	TRBV27	TRBJ2-7	NA	NA
TGTGCCAGTAGTCGAGGGGCCCGTAACTATGGCTACACCTTC	CASSRGARNYGYTF	TRBV19	TRBJ1-2	NA	NA
TGTGCCAGCAGCTCTCAGGGCATAACCTACGAGCAGTACTTC	CASSSQGITYEQYF	TRBV7-9	TRBJ2-7	NA	NA
TGTGCCAGCAGACCAAGACAGGGGGCTTCGGGTGGCTACACCTTC	CASRPRQGASGGYTF	TRBV6-5	TRBJ1-2	TRBD1	few
TGTGCCAGCAGTTACTCGGGACTAGAGGCCACAGATACGCAGTATTTT	CASSYSGLEATDTQYF	TRBV6-2/TRBV6-3	TRBJ2-3	TRBD2	NA
TGTGCCAGCAGTACCGACAGGGACACAGATACGCAGTATTTT	CASSTDRDTDTQYF	TRBV28	TRBJ2-3	TRBD1	NA
TGCGCCAGCAGCCAAACTACACCGGGACAGAGTAATTCACCCCTCCACTTT	CASSQTTPGQSNSPLHF	TRBV4-1	TRBJ1-6	TRBD1	NA
TGCGCCAGCACCACGAGAGGGGAGACCCAGTACTTC	CASTTRGETQYF	TRBV10-1	TRBJ2-5	NA	NA
TGTGCCAGCAGCCAAACGGGGCAGCCCCAGCATTTT	CASSQTGQPQHF	TRBV7-8	TRBJ1-5	NA	once
TGTGCCAGCAGTGAAGGGCGGCGTTGGGGAGAGCAGTACTTC	CASSEGRRWGEQYF	TRBV6-1	TRBJ2-7	NA	NA
TGTGCCAGCAGCTTAGGAAGCGGGTACACAGATACGCAGTATTTT	CASSLGSGYTDTQYF	TRBV7-3	TRBJ2-3	NA	few
TGTGCCTGGAGTTATCGGGGGGGGTACCACACTGAAGCTTTCTTT	CAWSYRGGYHTEAFF	TRBV30	TRBJ1-1	NA	NA
TGCGCCAGCAGCCAAGATCCGGGACAGTATGAAAAACTGTTTTTT	CASSQDPGQYEKLFF	TRBV4-3	TRBJ1-4	TRBD1	once
TGCGCCAGCAGCCAAGATAGTCGGCCTAATGAGCAGTTCTTC	CASSQDSRPNEQFF	TRBV4-3	TRBJ2-1	NA	NA
TGTGCCAGCAGTTTCTTGACAGGGGACCGGACGGCGGACAATGAGCAGTTCTTC	CASSFLTGDRTADNEQFF	TRBV6-2/TRBV6-3	TRBJ2-1	TRBD1	NA
TGTGCCAGCAGCCCTGGGCTAACCTACCGAGAGACCCAGTACTTC	CASSPGLTYRETQYF	TRBV27	TRBJ2-5	NA	NA
TGTGCCAGGTTATTTACAGTAGAAGCTTTCTTT	CARLFTVEAFF	TRBV28	TRBJ1-1	NA	NA
TGCAGCGTGAGACAGGGGAACACTGAAGCTTTCTTT	CSVRQGNTEAFF	TRBV29-1	TRBJ1-1	TRBD1	NA
TGTGCCAGCAGCTTAGGGTTCGACCAGGGTGAGCAGTTCTTC	CASSLGFDQGEQFF	TRBV7-2	TRBJ2-1	NA	NA
TGTGCCAGCCGGAGGGGCAGGGCTTATGAGTGGAATGAGCAGTTCTTC	CASRRGRAYEWNEQFF	TRBV3-1/TRBV3-2	TRBJ2-1	NA	once
TGCAGCGTCGCACCAGACGGGCGGGGCGAGCAGTACTTC	CSVAPDGRGEQYF	TRBV29-1	TRBJ2-7	NA	NA
TGTGCCAGCAGCGTCATAGCTAAGGGTGAGCAGTTCTTC	CASSVIAKGEQFF	TRBV9	TRBJ2-1	NA	NA
TGTGCCACCAGCAGAGATCTGGGGAGCAGGAATTCCTACAATGAGCAGTTCTTC	CATSRDLGSRNSYNEQFF	TRBV15	TRBJ2-1	NA	NA
TGTGCCAGCAGCTCCGGCCAGTGGGATCAGCCCCAGCATTTT	CASSSGQWDQPQHF	TRBV9	TRBJ1-5	NA	NA
TGTGCCACCATTCGAGGGGGGCGGCTTAGGGGCACAGATACGCAGTATTTT	CATIRGGRLRGTDTQYF	TRBV24-1	TRBJ2-3	NA	once
TGTGCCACCAGCAGATCCCCGATGGGCGCAGGGGAGACCCAGTACTTC	CATSRSPMGAGETQYF	TRBV15	TRBJ2-5	NA	NA
TGTGCCAGCAGTTATTTCGGGGGAGGGCGGGCAGATACGCAGTATTTT	CASSYFGGGRADTQYF	TRBV6-6	TRBJ2-3	TRBD2	NA
TGTGCCAGCAGTTTACTCTCCGCAAAACCAACTAATGAAAAACTGTTTTTT	CASSLLSAKPTNEKLFF	TRBV28	TRBJ1-4	NA	NA
TGTGCCAGCAGCGCCAGGGACAGGCTAAACTATGGCTACACCTTC	CASSARDRLNYGYTF	TRBV3-1/TRBV3-2	TRBJ1-2	TRBD1	NA
TGTGCCAACCGAAAAGAGCGGGCCAGCTCCTACAATGAGCAGTTCTTC	CANRKERASSYNEQFF	TRBV11-2	TRBJ2-1	NA	NA
TGTGCCAGCAGCCAAATAGCTACAGTAAATGAAAAACTGTTTTTT	CASSQIATVNEKLFF	TRBV4-2	TRBJ1-4	NA	NA
TGTGCCATCAGTGAGCGAGAAGAGACCCAGTACTTC	CAISEREETQYF	TRBV10-3	TRBJ2-5	NA	NA
TGTGCCAGCAGCTTAGGGGAGGGTAACTATGGCTACACCTTC	CASSLGEGNYGYTF	TRBV7-2	TRBJ1-2	NA	NA
TGTGCCTGGGGGACTGGGAACTCTGGAAACACCATATATTTT	CAWGTGNSGNTIYF	TRBV30	TRBJ1-3	NA	NA
TGTGCCAGCACCTCCGCGGGAGGGCCTAGGGAGCAGTTCTTC	CASTSAGGPREQFF	TRBV6-5	TRBJ2-1	TRBD2	NA
TGTGCCAGCAGTCCGTCCCCGGACCAGCAGTTCTTC	CASSPSPDQQFF	TRBV9	TRBJ2-1	NA	NA
TGTGCCACCAGTGATGGGACCGTGAACACTGAAGCTTTCTTT	CATSDGTVNTEAFF	TRBV24-1	TRBJ1-1	NA	NA
TGTGCCAGCAGTTACTCGCACAGGGAGAATCAGCCCCAGCATTTT	CASSYSHRENQPQHF	TRBV6-7	TRBJ1-5	NA	NA